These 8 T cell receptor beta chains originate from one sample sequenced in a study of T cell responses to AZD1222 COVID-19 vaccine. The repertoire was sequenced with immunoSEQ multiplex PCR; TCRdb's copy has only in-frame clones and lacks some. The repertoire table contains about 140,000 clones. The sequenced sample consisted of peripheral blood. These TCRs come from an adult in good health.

The CDR3 loop is CASSGRTNEKLFF. The CDR3 bases are TGTGCCAGCAGTGGAAGAACTAATGAAAAACTGTTTTTT. This chain links TRBV25-1 with TRBJ1-4; D gene ambiguous. Germline V gives CDR1 MGHDK, CDR2 SYGVNS. The CDR3 sequence is 13 residues long. Trimming took off 4 bases at V and 1 base at J, with 4 bases between the two ends.

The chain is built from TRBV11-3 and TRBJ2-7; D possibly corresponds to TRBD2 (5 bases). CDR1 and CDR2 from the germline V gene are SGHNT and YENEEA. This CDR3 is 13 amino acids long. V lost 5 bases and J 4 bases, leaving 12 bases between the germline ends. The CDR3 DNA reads TGTGCCAGCAGCCGGGATACCCCATACGAGCAGTACTTC. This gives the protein CASSRDTPYEQYF.

In DNA form, the CDR3 reads TGTGCCAGCAGCTGGACAGGGGATGAAGCTTTCTTT. Its translation is CASSWTGDEAFF. The chain joins TRBV5-6 to TRBJ1-1; 9 bases map to TRBD1. V lost 3 bases, J lost 7 bases, and 1 base stayed unmatched. There are 12 residues in the CDR3. The germline V gene has CDR1 SGHDT and CDR2 YYEEEE.

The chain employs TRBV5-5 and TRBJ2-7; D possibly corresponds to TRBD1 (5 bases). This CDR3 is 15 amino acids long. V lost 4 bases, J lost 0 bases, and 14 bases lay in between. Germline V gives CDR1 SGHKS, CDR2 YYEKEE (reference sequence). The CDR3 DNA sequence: TGTGCCAGCAGCCCCAGGGCAGGGTACTCCTACGAGCAGTACTTC. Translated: CASSPRAGYSYEQYF.

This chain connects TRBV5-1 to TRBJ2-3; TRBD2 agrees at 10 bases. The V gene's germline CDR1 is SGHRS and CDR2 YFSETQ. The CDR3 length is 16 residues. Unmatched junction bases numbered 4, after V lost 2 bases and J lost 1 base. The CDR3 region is CASSFSGGQGTDTQYF. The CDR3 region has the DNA TGCGCCAGCAGCTTTAGCGGGGGGCAGGGCACAGATACGCAGTATTTT.

The CDR3 coding sequence is TGTGCCAGCAGCTTAGCGCTCTACAGGGGCTACGAGCAGTACTTC. Translating gives CASSLALYRGYEQYF. V is TRBV7-2 and J is TRBJ2-7, with 7 nucleotides matching TRBD1. V was clipped by 0 bases and J by 3 bases; unmatched bases: 5. The V gene's germline CDR1 is SGHTA and CDR2 FQGNSA. The CDR3 runs 15 residues.

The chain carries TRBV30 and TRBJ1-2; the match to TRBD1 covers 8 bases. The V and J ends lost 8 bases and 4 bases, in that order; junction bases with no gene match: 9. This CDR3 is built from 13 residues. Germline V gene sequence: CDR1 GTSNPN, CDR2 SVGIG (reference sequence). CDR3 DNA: TGTGCCGCTAACAGGGGGTTTTCCTATGGCTACACCTTC. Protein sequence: CAANRGFSYGYTF.

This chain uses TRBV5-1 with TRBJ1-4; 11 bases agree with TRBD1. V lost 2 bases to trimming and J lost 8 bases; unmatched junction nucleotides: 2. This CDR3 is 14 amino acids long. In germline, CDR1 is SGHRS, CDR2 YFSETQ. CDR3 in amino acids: CASSLRTGGEKLFF. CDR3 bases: TGCGCCAGCAGCTTAAGGACAGGGGGCGAAAAACTGTTTTTT.